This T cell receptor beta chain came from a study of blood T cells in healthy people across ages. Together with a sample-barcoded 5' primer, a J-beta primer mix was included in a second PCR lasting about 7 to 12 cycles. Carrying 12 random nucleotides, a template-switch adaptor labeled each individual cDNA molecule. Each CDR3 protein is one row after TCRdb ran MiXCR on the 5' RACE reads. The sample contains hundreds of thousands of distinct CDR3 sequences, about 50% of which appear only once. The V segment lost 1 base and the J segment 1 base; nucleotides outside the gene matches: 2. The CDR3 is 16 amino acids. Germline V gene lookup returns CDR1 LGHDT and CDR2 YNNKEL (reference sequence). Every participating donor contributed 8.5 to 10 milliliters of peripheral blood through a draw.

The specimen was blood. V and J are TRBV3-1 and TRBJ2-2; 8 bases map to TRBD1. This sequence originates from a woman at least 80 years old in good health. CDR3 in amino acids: CASSQAGTGNTGELFF. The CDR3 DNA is TGTGCCAGCAGCCAAGCGGGGACAGGGAACACCGGGGAGCTGTTTTTT.